This passage covers 27 T cell receptor beta chains from one sample sequenced in a study of T cells in Graves' hyperthyroidism and ophthalmopathy. TCR beta CDR3 regions were amplified from RNA transcripts. TCR CDR3 regions were first amplified by RT-PCR with HTBI primers. Using its own MiXCR run on the multiplex PCR reads, TCRdb lists one record per CDR3 protein. The sample carries roughly 580,000 distinct CDR3 sequences, roughly 50% recorded once. Input material: peripheral blood or thyroid tissue (not recorded which). These receptors originate from a woman between 18 and 29 years old with Graves' hyperthyroidism.

The chain uses TRBV2 and TRBJ1-6; D may be TRBD1 (6 bases). V gave up 8 bases and J gave up 8 bases, with 19 bases separating them. The CDR3 loop spans 15 amino acids. The germline gives CDR1 SNHLY, CDR2 FYNNEI. Written as DNA, the CDR3 is TGTGCCAGCTCACCTAGACAGGAGTGGGATTCACCCCTCCACTTT. Its protein product is CASSPRQEWDSPLHF.

The table lists this clonotype with a few counts. The chain couples TRBV9 to TRBJ2-7; 7 bases map to TRBD2. The CDR3 is made up of 15 amino acids. The V gene's germline CDR1 is SGDLS and CDR2 YYNGEE. The J segment lost 3 bases and the V segment lost 1 base, leaving 7 bases of the junction unmatched. CDR3 region: CASSVFSGPIYEQYF. The DNA of the CDR3 is TGTGCCAGCAGCGTATTTAGCGGGCCAATCTACGAGCAGTACTTC.

This chain connects TRBV10-3 to TRBJ1-1; D uncertain. Germline loops: CDR1 ENHRY, CDR2 SYGVKD. This CDR3 region has 11 residues. V was shortened by 10 bases and J by 7 bases, with 13 bases between the two germline ends. The CDR3 sequence: CASTAVDEAFF. The DNA for the CDR3 is TGTGCCAGCACGGCAGTTGATGAAGCTTTCTTT.

There are a few counts of this clonotype. V gene TRBV5-1 combines with J gene TRBJ2-7; D unclear. With 0 bases removed from V and 3 bases from J, the gap between germline ends came to 7 bases. Germline V CDR1 and CDR2: SGHRS, YFSETQ. This CDR3 region has 13 residues. The CDR3 loop is CASSLEAFYEQYF. For the CDR3, the DNA is TGCGCCAGCAGCTTGGAGGCCTTCTACGAGCAGTACTTC.

The chain has TRBV24-1 and TRBJ1-2; D is possibly TRBD1 (5 bases). This CDR3 contains 17 residues. Trimming left V 2 bases short and J 1 base short, with 16 bases between. Per germline, CDR1 KGHDR and CDR2 SFDVKD. The CDR3 DNA reads TGTGCCACCAGTGATTCAGCACCGGGACCTGATAACTATGGCTACACCTTC. It encodes CATSDSAPGPDNYGYTF.

This chain joins TRBV10-3 and TRBJ2-2; D uncertain. Per germline, CDR1 ENHRY and CDR2 SYGVKD. The CDR3 is 10 residues long. Trimming removed 6 bases at V and 7 bases at J, with 3 bases between. CDR3 nucleotides: TGTGCCATCAGCTACGGGGAGCTGTTTTTT. This gives the protein CAISYGELFF.

This clonotype was seen a handful of times. This chain uses TRBV6-6 with TRBJ1-5; D unclear. V lost 5 bases, J lost 4 bases, and 21 bases lay in between. CDR3 length: 17 residues. Germline CDR1 MNHNY, CDR2 SVGAGI (reference sequence). The CDR3 region is CASSEALAGAGNQPQHF. In nucleotides, the CDR3 is TGTGCCAGCAGTGAAGCGTTGGCGGGCGCGGGGAATCAGCCCCAGCATTTT.

This clonotype came up once. A much larger clone differs by one base, so this may be a read error. Because it lacks the conserved phenylalanine or tryptophan at the end, this CDR3 is likely a read error. The chain joins TRBV29-1 to TRBJ1-2; D not certain. The CDR3 runs to 11 residues. CDR1 and CDR2 (germline): SQVTM, ANQGSEA. Deletions cut 7 bases from V and 3 bases from J, with 9 bases between. The CDR3 DNA sequence: TGCAGCGCCCGAGAGGACTATGGCTACACCCTC. Translated: CSAREDYGYTL.

The chain employs TRBV20-1 and TRBJ2-7; TRBD2 matches 14 bases. The V gene end was trimmed by 7 bases and the J gene end by 2 bases; junction bases not matched to a gene: 10. This CDR3 is 16 amino acids long. Germline V gene sequence: CDR1 DFQATT, CDR2 SNEGSKA (reference sequence). In DNA, the CDR3 is TGCAGTGGGACCGGACTAGCGGGAGGAGGGACCTACGAGCAGTACTTC. This codes for CSGTGLAGGGTYEQYF.

With regard to this clonotype: At one end the junction does not follow the germline gene, possibly because of a read error. J is TRBJ1-4 and V is TRBV7-8; 9 bases match TRBD1. CDR3 length equals 14 residues. Germline V CDR1 and CDR2: SGHVS, FQNEAQ. CDR3 bases: TGTGCCGGCAGCAAATCCCGGGACAGGGAGGAACTGTTTTTT. It translates to CAGSKSRDREELFF.

The chain joins TRBV24-1 to TRBJ2-2, with TRBD2 identical over 12 bases. The CDR3 has 18 amino acids. Trimming removed 1 base from V and 4 bases from J; junction bases left unmatched: 6. CDR1 and CDR2 from the germline V gene are KGHDR and SFDVKD. CDR3 coding DNA: TGTGCCACCAGTGATTTCCTAGCGGGAGGGCCGAGCACCGGGGAGCTGTTTTTT. Translating gives CATSDFLAGGPSTGELFF.

This clonotype was counted only a few times. DNA for the CDR3: TGCGCCAGCAGCGGACAGGGGACCTATAATTCACCCCTCCACTTT. Its translation is CASSGQGTYNSPLHF. This chain joins TRBV5-1 and TRBJ1-6, with 9 nucleotides matching TRBD1. The CDR3 is 15 residues long. After removal of 4 bases from V and 2 bases from J, the junction contained 1 base not matched to a gene. Germline V CDR1 and CDR2: SGHRS, YFSETQ.

This clonotype was counted between two and nine times. J is TRBJ2-7 and V is TRBV29-1, with D possibly matching TRBD2 (6 bases). The CDR3 runs to 14 residues. Germline CDR1 and CDR2: SQVTM and ANQGSEA. Deletions cut 4 bases from V and 6 bases from J, with 19 bases between. The CDR3 sequence: CSVGGESLPVEQYF. The CDR3 nucleotides read TGCAGCGTTGGGGGGGAGAGCTTGCCAGTCGAGCAGTACTTC.

V usage is TRBV14 and J usage is TRBJ1-4; D gene unclear. This CDR3 contains 14 residues. Trimming removed 0 bases from V and 11 bases from J, with 13 bases in between. Germline V lookup: CDR1 SGHDN, CDR2 FVKESK. CDR3: CASSQDRTSLKLFF. DNA of the CDR3: TGTGCCAGCAGCCAAGACAGGACGAGTTTGAAACTGTTTTTT.

The V and J genes are TRBV7-2 and TRBJ2-7; D is possibly TRBD1 (6 bases). Trimming removed 7 bases from V and 3 bases from J, with 13 bases in between. Per the germline V gene, CDR1 is SGHTA and CDR2 is FQGNSA. The length of the CDR3 is 13 residues. CDR3 nucleotide sequence: TGTGCCAGCATGTCAGTAGGGGGCTACGAGCAGTACTTC. It specifies CASMSVGGYEQYF.

In the case of this clonotype: An end of the junction does not agree with germline; a read error may underlie this. The chain joins TRBV10-3 to TRBJ1-1; unclear D gene. Germline V lookup: CDR1 ENHRY, CDR2 SYGVKD. The CDR3 has 13 amino acids. The CDR3 nucleotides read TGTGCCAGCAGTTACTCAACGCTGGCTGAAGCTTTCTTT. Amino acids: CASSYSTLAEAFF.

The genes are TRBV29-1 and TRBJ2-2; 7 bases line up with TRBD2. Trimming removed 5 bases from V and 2 bases from J; junction bases left unmatched: 5. The CDR3 has 14 amino acids. The germline V gene encodes CDR1 SQVTM and CDR2 ANQGSEA. CDR3 sequence reads: CSVSSGANTGELFF. DNA of the CDR3: TGCAGCGTTTCGAGCGGGGCTAACACCGGGGAGCTGTTTTTT.

This clonotype occurred many times. The V call is TRBV10-3, the J call TRBJ1-1, with D possibly being TRBD1 (5 bases). The CDR3 is 12 residues long. V dropped 3 bases and J dropped 11 bases, with 13 bases sitting between them. CDR1 and CDR2 from the germline V gene are ENHRY and SYGVKD. CDR3 protein: CAISDWDEKAFF. The CDR3 region has the DNA TGTGCCATCAGTGATTGGGACGAGAAGGCTTTCTTT.

This clonotype came up a few times. The chain is built from TRBV7-2 and TRBJ2-7, with D tentatively TRBD2 (5 bases). The CDR3 runs 12 residues. Trimming removed 6 bases at V and 6 bases at J, with 12 bases between. Germline CDR1 is SGHTA and CDR2 is FQGNSA. The CDR3 coding sequence is TGTGCCAGCAGTCTACTAGGTTCCGAGCAGTACTTC. Translated, it gives CASSLLGSEQYF.

This clonotype has a single count. The chain is built from TRBV25-1 and TRBJ1-6; 8 bases are a match to TRBD1. In germline, CDR1 is MGHDK, CDR2 SYGVNS. V shed 8 bases, J shed 9 bases, and the junction held 12 bases outside the gene matches. The CDR3 runs to 15 residues. Here the CDR3 reads CASGGYGTGPSPLHF. CDR3 bases: TGTGCCAGCGGGGGGTACGGGACAGGTCCTTCACCCCTCCACTTT.

The V and J genes are TRBV4-1 and TRBJ1-2; 7 positions match TRBD1. Germline assignment: CDR1 MGHRA and CDR2 YSYEKL. V lost 0 bases, J lost 5 bases, and 6 bases stayed unmatched. The CDR3 totals 15 residues. The CDR3 loop is CASSQDSTGLYGYTF. The CDR3 region has the DNA TGCGCCAGCAGCCAAGATTCGACAGGGTTGTATGGCTACACCTTC.

This clonotype was found many times. The V and J genes are TRBV29-1 and TRBJ2-2; 10 nucleotides match TRBD2. From germline, CDR1 is SQVTM and CDR2 ANQGSEA. Germline trimming cut 7 bases from V and 0 bases from J; bases unmatched to any gene: 5. The length of the CDR3 is 15 residues. For the CDR3, the DNA is TGCAGCGCCGATGGACTAGCGGCGAACACCGGGGAGCTGTTTTTT. As protein: CSADGLAANTGELFF.

This clonotype was seen a few times. Possible read error: a much larger clone is one base away. The chain couples TRBV2 to TRBJ1-2; perhaps TRBD1 as D (6 bases). The CDR3 extends over 13 amino acids. Germline V gene sequence: CDR1 SNHLY, CDR2 FYNNEI. CDR3 sequence reads: CAISDTGAHGYTF. CDR3 DNA: TGTGCCATCAGTGACACGGGGGCTCATGGCTACACCTTC.

The CDR3 here is CATSRGAGAYEQYF. As DNA, the CDR3 is TGTGCCACCAGCAGAGGGGCGGGGGCCTACGAGCAGTACTTC. The genes are TRBV15 and TRBJ2-7; 7 bases line up with TRBD2. Trimming removed 1 base from V and 2 bases from J; junction bases left unmatched: 2. This CDR3 region has 14 residues. CDR1 is LNHNV, CDR2 YYDKDF, per germline (reference sequence).

The rearrangement uses TRBV19 and TRBJ2-7; 9 bases map to TRBD1. V lost 5 bases, J lost 3 bases, and 11 bases stayed unmatched. Germline CDR1 LNHDA, CDR2 SQIVND (reference sequence). This CDR3 contains 16 residues. The CDR3 loop reads CASSPRLGQGFYEQYF. In DNA form, the CDR3 reads TGTGCCAGTAGTCCCCGCCTGGGACAGGGATTCTACGAGCAGTACTTC.

Points on this clonotype: Given a much more abundant clone one base away, this may be a read error. The V gene is TRBV29-1, the J gene TRBJ1-5, with D maybe TRBD1 (5 bases). This CDR3 is 13 amino acids long. V lost 6 bases, J lost 3 bases, and 12 bases lay in between. Per germline, CDR1 SQVTM and CDR2 ANQGSEA. The CDR3 sequence is CSVRGGVNQPQHF. DNA of the CDR3: TGCAGCGTCCGCGGGGGAGTCAATCAGCCCCAGCATTTT.

At least ten counts were recorded for this clonotype. The rearrangement links TRBV7-7 to TRBJ2-2, with D perhaps TRBD2 (6 bases). In germline, CDR1 is SSHAT, CDR2 FNYEAQ (reference sequence). The CDR3 loop spans 14 amino acids. The CDR3 coding sequence is TGTGCTAGCGGAGCGTCAGCGAACACCGGGGAGCTGTTTTTT. This translates into CASGASANTGELFF. The complete variable domain, with remaining parts taken from reference TRBV7-7 and TRBJ2-2, reads GAGVSQSPRYKVTKRGQDVTLRCDPISSHATLYWYQQALGQGPEFLTYFNYEAQPDKSGLPSDRFSAERPEGSISTLTIQRTEQRDSAMYRCASGASANTGELFFGEGSRLTVL.